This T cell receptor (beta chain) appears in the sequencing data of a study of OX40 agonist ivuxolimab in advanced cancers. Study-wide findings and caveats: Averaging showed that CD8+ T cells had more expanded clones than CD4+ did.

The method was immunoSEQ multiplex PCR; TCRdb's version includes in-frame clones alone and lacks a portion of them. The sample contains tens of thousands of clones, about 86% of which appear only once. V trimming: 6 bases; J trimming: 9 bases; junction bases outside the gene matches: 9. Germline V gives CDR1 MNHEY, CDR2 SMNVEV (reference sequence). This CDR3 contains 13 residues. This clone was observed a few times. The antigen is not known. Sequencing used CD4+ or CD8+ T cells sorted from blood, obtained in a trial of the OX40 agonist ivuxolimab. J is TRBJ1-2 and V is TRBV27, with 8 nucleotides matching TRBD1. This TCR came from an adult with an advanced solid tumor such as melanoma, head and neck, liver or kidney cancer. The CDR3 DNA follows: TGTGCCAGCAGAGCGGACAGGGTCACGAGCTACACCTTC. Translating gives CASRADRVTSYTF.